The T cell receptor beta chain under discussion was sequenced for a study of blood T cell repertoires in COVID-19. Libraries were prepared by immunoSEQ multiplex PCR; TCRdb keeps only in-frame clonotypes and omits some of them. Here the sample spans more than 95,000 clones, around 86% being singletons. This clonotype was obtained from a middle-aged man with acute or convalescent COVID-19. What was sequenced was peripheral blood.

CDR3 in DNA: TGTGCCAGCAGTTACGGGACTAGCGGGCCCTACGAGCAGTACTTC. It encodes CASSYGTSGPYEQYF. This chain connects TRBV6-5 to TRBJ2-7, with 12 bases fitting TRBD2. V lost 2 bases to trimming and J lost 2 bases; unmatched junction nucleotides: 1. From germline, CDR1 is MNHEY and CDR2 SVGAGI. This CDR3 is built from 15 residues.